These 26 T cell receptor beta chains came from one sample sequenced in a study of T cells in Graves' hyperthyroidism and ophthalmopathy. What was amplified from RNA transcripts were TCR beta CDR3 regions. HTBI primers were the set used in a first-round RT-PCR of the TCR CDR3. From the multiplex PCR reads, TCRdb called clonotypes with MiXCR, one entry per CDR3 protein. The table has about 400,000 distinct CDR3 sequences, roughly 25% seen once; the top ten hold roughly 80%. The specimen sequenced was blood. The receptors derive from a man aged 50 to 59 with Graves' hyperthyroidism.

The J gene is TRBJ1-6, the V gene TRBV2; maybe TRBD1 (6 bases). The CDR3 contains 15 residues. V lost 6 bases and J 8 bases, leaving 17 bases between the germline ends. Germline V gene sequence: CDR1 SNHLY, CDR2 FYNNEI. CDR3 coding DNA: TGTGCCAGCAGACGGGACACTGCAGGGGATTCACCCCTCCACTTT. It yields the protein CASRRDTAGDSPLHF.

The table lists this clonotype with a few counts. This sequence joins TRBV27 and TRBJ2-3, with 8 nucleotides matching TRBD2. CDR3 length equals 16 residues. CDR1 is MNHEY and CDR2 is SMNVEV in the germline V gene (reference sequence). V lost 5 bases to trimming and J lost 2 bases; unmatched junction nucleotides: 9. The CDR3 sequence is CASSTPSGLPTDTQYF. The CDR3 DNA is TGTGCCAGCAGTACCCCTAGCGGGTTACCCACAGATACGCAGTATTTT.

With regard to this clonotype: It may be a read error: a sequence one base away is much more abundant. The CDR3 DNA reads TGCAGTGCTAGAAATCCGTTGGGGGGAGACGAGGCCCAGTACTTC. Amino acid sequence: CSARNPLGGDEAQYF. The chain uses TRBV20-1 and TRBJ2-5; weak D call: TRBD2 (6 bases). The V gene's germline CDR1 is DFQATT and CDR2 SNEGSKA (reference sequence). CDR3 size: 15 residues. The V and J ends lost 2 bases and 9 bases respectively, with 22 bases between them.

This clonotype was seen only a few times. The chain couples TRBV20-1 to TRBJ2-5, with D possibly matching TRBD1 (5 bases). CDR1 DFQATT and CDR2 SNEGSKA come from the germline V gene (reference sequence). Trimming took 6 bases from V and 5 from J, leaving 10 bases between them. This CDR3 spans 11 amino acids. In DNA form, the CDR3 reads TGCAGTGCCTGGCACAGGGAGACCCAGTACTTC. This translates into CSAWHRETQYF.

V is TRBV30 and J is TRBJ2-1, with 8 bases that match TRBD2. The length of the CDR3 is 13 residues. The J segment lost 7 bases and the V segment lost 8 bases, leaving 10 bases of the junction unmatched. Germline V gives CDR1 GTSNPN, CDR2 SVGIG (reference sequence). The DNA of the CDR3 is TGTGCCCGGAACCTCGGGGGGGGGAATGAGCAGTTCTTC. It is translated as CARNLGGGNEQFF.

The CDR3 spells CASSQQGWDEKLFF. The CDR3 DNA is TGTGCCAGCAGCCAACAGGGGTGGGATGAAAAACTGTTTTTT. The J gene is TRBJ1-4, the V gene TRBV11-2, with TRBD1 identical over 7 bases. Germline loops: CDR1 SGHAT, CDR2 FQNNGV. This CDR3 is 14 amino acids long. After removal of 5 bases from V and 6 bases from J, the junction contained 6 bases not matched to a gene.

The V and J genes are TRBV12-3 or TRBV12-4 and TRBJ2-3, with 8 bases fitting TRBD1. V shed 6 bases, J shed 0 bases, and the junction held 5 bases outside the gene matches. The CDR3 is 15 amino acids. The CDR3 loop reads CASRRRGLSTDTQYF. CDR3 DNA sequence: TGTGCCAGCAGACGCAGGGGGCTTAGCACAGATACGCAGTATTTT.

This clonotype was counted a single time. J is TRBJ2-7 and V is TRBV20-1; TRBD2 aligns across 13 bases. CDR3 length equals 14 residues. Germline CDR1 reads DFQATT; CDR2 reads SNEGSKA (reference sequence). The ends lost 6 bases at V and 3 bases at J; junction bases unmatched: 5. In DNA, the CDR3 is TGCAGTGCGCCACTAGCGGGAGGGCTCTACGAGCAGTACTTC. This sequence encodes CSAPLAGGLYEQYF.

This clonotype occurred a few times. This rearrangement joins TRBV6-2 or TRBV6-3 to TRBJ2-7; 7 nucleotides match TRBD2. CDR1 and CDR2 from the germline V gene are MNHEY and SVGEGT. V lost 2 bases to trimming and J lost 4 bases; unmatched junction nucleotides: 14. The CDR3 runs 17 residues. Here the CDR3 DNA reads TGTGCCAGCAGTTACCCGGGAGGAATCTACCAGGCGTACGAGCAGTACTTC. Encoded protein: CASSYPGGIYQAYEQYF.

The rearrangement links TRBV5-6 to TRBJ2-7, with 7 bases that match TRBD2. The CDR3 loop spans 15 amino acids. CDR1 is SGHDT, CDR2 YYEEEE, per germline. With V trimmed by 3 bases and J by 4 bases, 10 bases remained unmatched. CDR3 in amino acids: CASSSQRGGRYEQYF. The DNA for the CDR3 is TGTGCCAGCAGCTCCCAACGCGGGGGTAGGTACGAGCAGTACTTC.

This clonotype was observed at least ten times. This sequence joins TRBV6-1 and TRBJ2-3; 12 nucleotides agree with TRBD2. J gave up 7 bases and V 5 bases, and 10 bases lay outside the gene matches. CDR1 and CDR2 from the germline V gene are MNHNS and SASEGT. This CDR3 has 16 residues. The CDR3 region is CASSQRLAGAPYTQYF. The CDR3 nucleotides read TGTGCCAGCAGTCAGCGACTAGCGGGAGCGCCGTATACGCAGTATTTT.

This clonotype was seen repeatedly, ten times or more. This sequence joins TRBV24-1 and TRBJ2-1; D is ambiguous. V lost 0 bases and J 5 bases, leaving 4 bases between the germline ends. Germline V gene lookup returns CDR1 KGHDR and CDR2 SFDVKD. The CDR3 length is 13 residues. Here the CDR3 reads CATSDLGNNEQFF. DNA of the CDR3: TGTGCCACCAGTGATTTGGGAAACAATGAGCAGTTCTTC.

This clonotype was seen at least ten times. The chain employs TRBV7-8 and TRBJ2-7, with D possibly being TRBD1 or TRBD2 (5 bases each). Germline V lookup: CDR1 SGHVS, CDR2 FQNEAQ. This CDR3 has 15 amino acids. Trimming shortened V by 2 bases and J by 2 bases, and 13 bases separated the two germline ends. The CDR3 here is CASSLNGAPAYEQYF. Here the CDR3 DNA reads TGTGCCAGCAGCTTAAACGGGGCCCCAGCCTACGAGCAGTACTTC. The variable domain in full, with the rest retrieved from reference TRBV7-8 and TRBJ2-7, is GAGVSQSPRYKVAKRGQDVALRCDPISGHVSLFWYQQALGQGPEFLTYFQNEAQLDKSGLPSDRFFAERPEGSVSTLKIQRTQQEDSAVYLCASSLNGAPAYEQYFGPGTRLTVT.

This chain links TRBV6-1 with TRBJ2-2; D is possibly TRBD1 (6 bases). The germline V gene encodes CDR1 MNHNS and CDR2 SASEGT. This CDR3 region has 15 residues. Trimming shortened V by 6 bases and J by 6 bases, and 17 bases separated the two germline ends. The DNA of the CDR3 is TGTGCCAGCAGGAAACAGGGCGACTTTGCCGGGGAGCTGTTTTTT. This codes for CASRKQGDFAGELFF.

CDR3 nucleotide sequence: TGTGCCAGCAGTTGCTCGCCGGGGCCATACGAGCAGTACTTC. Translation gives CASSCSPGPYEQYF. The chain couples TRBV6-2 or TRBV6-3 to TRBJ2-7; D possibly uses TRBD1 or TRBD2 (5 bases each). The CDR3 is made up of 14 amino acids. Germline V lookup: CDR1 MNHEY, CDR2 SVGEGT. With 4 bases removed from V and 4 bases from J, the gap between germline ends came to 14 bases.

The CDR3 region is CATRTSGSSETQYF. The CDR3 DNA sequence: TGTGCCACCCGGACTAGCGGGAGTTCTGAGACCCAGTACTTC. This sequence joins TRBV6-2 or TRBV6-3 and TRBJ2-5; 13 bases match TRBD2. This CDR3 comprises 14 residues. Trimming cost V 10 bases and J 5 bases; bases outside gene matches: 7. Per the germline V gene, CDR1 is MNHEY and CDR2 is SVGEGT.

This clonotype has a handful of counts. The CDR3 reads CASRDLGNPEQFF. In DNA, the CDR3 is TGTGCCAGCAGAGACCTTGGTAACCCTGAGCAGTTCTTC. The rearrangement uses TRBV2 and TRBJ2-1; D ambiguous. V was shortened by 6 bases and J by 9 bases, with 15 bases between the two germline ends. Germline V gene sequence: CDR1 SNHLY, CDR2 FYNNEI. This CDR3 is built from 13 residues.

This clonotype was found a few times. A read error may account for a junction end that differs from germline. The rearrangement uses TRBV6-1 and TRBJ2-7; TRBD1 is a possible D gene (5 bases). There are 13 residues in the CDR3. CDR1 MNHNS and CDR2 SASEGT come from the germline V gene. The CDR3 spells CAIRAGPSNEQYF. CDR3 DNA: TGTGCCATCAGGGCCGGCCCCTCCAACGAGCAGTACTTC.

Many counts were recorded for this clonotype. V and J are TRBV7-2 and TRBJ2-5; D is perhaps TRBD2 (5 bases). Between the trimmed V and J ends, which lost 6 bases and 2 bases, there was a span of 10 bases. CDR3 size: 13 residues. The germline V gene has CDR1 SGHTA and CDR2 FQGNSA. In DNA, the CDR3 is TGTGCCAGCAGAGTAGCGATTCAAGAGACCCAGTACTTC. Its protein is CASRVAIQETQYF.

This clonotype was picked up many times. The chain links TRBV4-1 to TRBJ1-2; D might be TRBD1 (6 bases). Germline V gives CDR1 MGHRA, CDR2 YSYEKL. This CDR3 contains 12 residues. V lost 1 base and J lost 8, with 8 bases in between. The chain's CDR3 is CASSQGGGGYTF. CDR3 sequence (DNA): TGCGCCAGCAGCCAAGGTGGGGGCGGCTACACCTTC.

This clonotype has more than one count but fewer than ten. The chain joins TRBV6-6 to TRBJ2-7; D is perhaps TRBD2 (5 bases). Germline CDR1 is MNHNY and CDR2 is SVGAGI (reference sequence). V shed 2 bases and J shed 2 bases, with 16 bases lying between them. The CDR3 runs 16 residues. CDR3 in amino acids: CASSYDSASLTYEQYF. The CDR3, as DNA: TGTGCCAGCAGTTACGATTCGGCTAGCCTGACCTACGAGCAGTACTTC.

The chain is built from TRBV5-1 and TRBJ1-1, with 9 bases lining up with TRBD1. Per the germline V gene, CDR1 is SGHRS and CDR2 is YFSETQ. V lost 0 bases to trimming and J lost 5 bases; unmatched junction nucleotides: 2. The CDR3 length is 14 residues. The DNA for the CDR3 is TGCGCCAGCAGCTTGGGGGACAGGGTAACTGAAGCTTTCTTT. Translated: CASSLGDRVTEAFF.

The chain recombines TRBV19 with TRBJ2-3; 8 nucleotides agree with TRBD2. CDR1 and CDR2 from the germline V gene are LNHDA and SQIVND (reference sequence). The CDR3 sequence is 16 residues long. The J segment lost 4 bases and the V segment lost 5 bases, leaving 11 bases of the junction unmatched. CDR3 loop: CASSGLSGSRADTQYF. CDR3 in DNA: TGTGCCAGTAGTGGACTGAGCGGGAGTCGCGCAGATACGCAGTATTTT.

The chain uses TRBV20-1 and TRBJ2-7; 8 nucleotides agree with TRBD2. In germline, CDR1 is DFQATT, CDR2 SNEGSKA (reference sequence). V lost 3 bases and J lost 0; bases outside the gene matches: 4. This CDR3 comprises 14 residues. The CDR3 nucleotides are TGCAGTGCTAGCATAGCGGGATACTCCTACGAGCAGTACTTC. Protein: CSASIAGYSYEQYF.

In this sample, this clonotype turned up many times. The rearrangement uses TRBV3-1 and TRBJ2-3; D unresolved. The CDR3 extends over 14 amino acids. Germline CDR1 is LGHDT and CDR2 is YNNKEL (reference sequence). Trimming cost V 1 base and J 4 bases, with 9 bases left between them. The CDR3 DNA sequence: TGTGCCAGCAGCCAAGTTTCGGGCCCAGATACGCAGTATTTT. It translates to CASSQVSGPDTQYF.

There are a few counts of this clonotype. The chain employs TRBV5-6 and TRBJ1-1; 7 nucleotides agree with TRBD1. J gave up 6 bases and V 2 bases, and 7 bases lay outside the gene matches. Germline V gives CDR1 SGHDT, CDR2 YYEEEE. The CDR3 length is 14 residues. The CDR3 reads CASSFVTGLSEAFF. The CDR3 DNA is TGTGCCAGCAGCTTCGTGACAGGGTTGTCTGAAGCTTTCTTT.